The T cell receptor beta chain described here comes from a study of CD8+ T cells in alopecia areata. Following extraction, RNA underwent reverse transcription to cDNA, which served as the sequencing template. Assay used: immunoSEQ multiplex PCR; TCRdb lists only in-frame clones, some missing. The sample consists of fewer than 250,000 clones, more than 30% of them appearing once. Described treatment: oral pan-JAK inhibitor, 5-10 mg twice daily. CDR1 and CDR2 (germline): SQVTM, ANQGSEA. Between the trimmed V and J ends, which lost 3 bases and 3 bases, there was a span of 17 bases. This CDR3 region has 15 residues.

The genes are TRBV29-1 and TRBJ1-2, with a weak D call TRBD1 (5 bases). Sequencing was performed on CD4+ T cells sorted from blood, taken between weeks 30 and 35, from a patient treated with tofacitinib. The clonotype originates from a human donor with alopecia areata. CDR3 in amino acids: CSVDTAGREDYGYTF. The CDR3 nucleotides are TGCAGCGTTGACACGGCGGGACGGGAGGACTATGGCTACACCTTC.